A selection of T cell receptor beta chains follows, all from one sample in a study of OX40 agonist ivuxolimab in advanced cancers. The repertoire was sequenced with immunoSEQ multiplex PCR; TCRdb's copy has only in-frame clones and lacks some. Of around 95,000 clones in the sample, 75% to 90% are singletons; the top ten hold 0.15% to 0.2%. Source: CD4+ or CD8+ T cells sorted from blood, taken in a trial of the OX40 agonist ivuxolimab. The receptors stem from an adult with an advanced solid tumor such as melanoma, head and neck, liver or kidney cancer. Each CDR3 is given with its conserved first and last residue. The D gene is left open where the match is weak. Not every row has a clone size; where given, it reads once, few, many or a size class.

>TRBJ1-2|-|-|TRBV5-1
TGCGCCAGCAGCTTAATCGGAGCTAACTATGGCTACACCTTC
CASSLIGANYGYTF
>TRBJ1-6|-|-|TRBV27
TGTGCCAGCAGCCATCAACAGGGCTCACCCCTCCACTTT
CASSHQQGSPLHF
>TRBJ1-4|-|-|TRBV5-1
TGCGCCAGCAGCGATGGACAGATTCATGAAAAACTGTTTTTT
CASSDGQIHEKLFF
>TRBJ1-1|-|-|TRBV7-9
TGTGCCAGCAGCTTAGAATTGCCGAACACTGAAGCTTTCTTT
CASSLELPNTEAFF
>TRBJ1-1|-|-|TRBV10-3
TGTGCCATCAGGGTTGGATCGGGGAACACTGAAGCTTTCTTT
CAIRVGSGNTEAFF
>TRBJ2-7|-|-|TRBV27
TGTGCCAGCACCCGATTCCCAGGGGAGCAGTACTTC
CASTRFPGEQYF
>TRBJ1-4|-|TRBD1|TRBV5-1
TGCGCCAGCAGCTTGTTTGTGACAGGGGGCACTAATGAAAAACTGTTTTTT
CASSLFVTGGTNEKLFF
>TRBJ2-2|-|TRBD1|TRBV5-1
TGCGCCAGCAGCTTGGCCGGACAGGTCGTCTCCACCGGGGAGCTGTTTTTT
CASSLAGQVVSTGELFF
>TRBJ2-3|-|TRBD2|TRBV19
TGTGCCAGTAGTTACCCGGGACTAGCAACAGATACGCAGTATTTT
CASSYPGLATDTQYF
>TRBJ2-1|-|TRBD2|TRBV19
TGTGCCAGTAGTATAGACCCTAGCGGGAGTCGGAATGAGCAGTTCTTC
CASSIDPSGSRNEQFF
>TRBJ2-7|-|-|TRBV4-1
TGCGCCAGCAGCCAAGAGATTGCAGGTTCGCTGCAGTACTTC
CASSQEIAGSLQYF
>TRBJ2-1|few|-|TRBV28
TGTGCCAGCGGGTTTGCTGAGCAGTTCTTC
CASGFAEQFF
>TRBJ2-1|-|TRBD2|TRBV19
TGTGCCAGTAGTCCCGTCCCGGGACTAGCGGGAAGTGAGCAGTTCTTC
CASSPVPGLAGSEQFF
>TRBJ1-3|-|-|TRBV29-1
TGCAGCGTGGGACACCTCTCTGGAAACACCATATATTTT
CSVGHLSGNTIYF
>TRBJ1-1|-|-|TRBV19
TGTGCCAGTAGTCTGACAGTGAACACTGAAGCTTTCTTT
CASSLTVNTEAFF
>TRBJ1-1|-|-|TRBV6-1
TGTGCCAGCGTCCCGTTTGGGCAAACTGAAGCTTTCTTT
CASVPFGQTEAFF
>TRBJ1-5|-|TRBD1|TRBV19
TGTGCCAGTCAGTACAGGGGAGATCAGCCCCAGCATTTT
CASQYRGDQPQHF